These T cell receptor beta chains were read from a single sample in a study of blood T cells in healthy people across ages. TCRdb called the 5' RACE reads again in MiXCR, with one record for every CDR3 protein. This sample yields about 1.7 million distinct CDR3 sequences, of which 25% to 30% are seen a single time; around 7.7% belongs to the top ten. The sequenced material came from blood. These receptors were obtained from a woman aged 25 to 39 in good health. Both conserved end residues are part of each CDR3.

TRBV20-1	CSASTLAGASPRVYEQYF
TRBV20-1	CSALTSTEQYF
TRBV20-1	CSARRQSSTDTLYF
TRBV2	CASKRTSGMETQYF
TRBV4-1	CASSQDGSGGVNTGELFF
TRBV5-1	CASSLLDRGETQYF
TRBV6-5	CASSYFWTSGNLYEQYF
TRBV7-2	CASSFRRENPDTQYF
TRBV20-1	CSAVRVGPLETQYF
TRBV5-4	CASRKMGQRSYNEQFF
TRBV2	CASSDSRSPLHF
TRBV7-2	CASSLGGVKETQYF
TRBV4-1	CASSQNGQEGQPQHF
TRBV20-1	CSAARDGRGSLETQFF
TRBV7-2	CASTLGQGADTQYF
TRBV7-2	CASSLRDYSYMEQYF
TRBV28	CATGLTYEQYF
TRBV19	CASSMTRRETQYF
TRBV20-1	CSAPRDRIYGYTF
TRBV29-1	CSARLDSGNTIYF
TRBV29-1	CSVGPSGADTQYF
TRBV7-8	CASSLVRLALEQYF
TRBV7-9	CALAGGAIDTQYF
TRBV6-1	CASSEIGGSSIDTQYF
TRBV20-1	CSVPDRANSQETQYF
TRBV7-2	CASSLVGSANYGYTF
TRBV12-3/TRBV12-4	CASRMGGVGTDAQYF
TRBV28	CASSAPGQQNYGYTF
TRBV20-1	CSAVQGATVTDTQYF
TRBV20-1	CSARVHNEQFF
TRBV5-1	CASSLEDRVDYGYTF
TRBV7-2	CASSLTGQGIETQYF
TRBV12-3/TRBV12-4	CATGDGDSYNEQFF
TRBV7-2	CASSLGGQANTEAFF
TRBV20-1	CSAGRDARLGDYGHTF
TRBV20-1	CSARNPAGDSSGNTIYF
TRBV7-8	CASSSVYGYGYTF
TRBV19	CASSLSGGRGYTF
TRBV12-5	CASGQGLAAYNEQFF
TRBV15	CATSRGGGRGTEAFF
TRBV10-3	CAISEVASNEQFF
TRBV20-1	CSARGGTGTYEQYF
TRBV15	CATSRGTSGHNEQFF
TRBV14	CASSLTLAGVDNEQFF
TRBV2	CASSERRSSGANVLTF
TRBV4-1	CASSQLGAAAETQYF
TRBV29-1	CSVASRANNEQFF
TRBV24-1	CATSDFLEGGLEETQYF
TRBV20-1	CSATGLTGQETQYF
TRBV2	CASQGDSYQPQHF
TRBV10-2	CASRTGTGDMNTEAFF
TRBV5-1	CASSLTGGLEEQYF
TRBV5-1	CASSPGQGASPLEPQHF